A single sample is the source of the 17 T cell receptor beta chains below, sequenced in a study of shared clonotypes between healthy human individuals. This table comes from immunoSEQ multiplex PCR, and its TCRdb copy is limited to in-frame clones, with some not included. The sample lists some 2,100,000 clones; almost 96% were seen once. What was sequenced was naive CD4+ T cells sorted from blood. Subset denoted: CD45RA+ positively selected. These receptors originate from a man aged 18 to 30 in good health.

The J gene is TRBJ2-3, the V gene TRBV10-3; 11 nucleotides match TRBD2. There are 19 residues in the CDR3. CDR1 ENHRY and CDR2 SYGVKD come from the germline V gene. The ends lost 3 bases at V and 4 bases at J; junction bases unmatched: 15. CDR3: CAISDKQLATSGEADTQYF. CDR3 bases: TGTGCCATCAGTGACAAACAGCTAGCGACTAGCGGGGAAGCAGATACGCAGTATTTT.

The CDR3 region is CASSYSDEQFF. The CDR3 DNA reads as TGTGCCAGCAGTTACTCGGATGAGCAGTTCTTC. The chain combines TRBV6-6 with TRBJ2-1; D call uncertain. The germline V and J ends were trimmed by 0 bases and 8 bases, with 2 bases remaining between them. Germline V gives CDR1 MNHNY, CDR2 SVGAGI (reference sequence). This CDR3 is built from 11 residues.

This clone appeared once. The gene calls are TRBV5-4 and TRBJ2-5; the D call may be TRBD1 or TRBD2 (6 bases each). Germline lookup yields CDR1 SGHNT and CDR2 YYREEE (reference sequence). Trimming removed 3 bases at V and 3 bases at J, with 12 bases between. This CDR3 region has 14 residues. This chain's CDR3 is CASSWTTGKETQYF. The CDR3 nucleotides read TGTGCCAGCAGCTGGACTACAGGGAAAGAGACCCAGTACTTC.

The V call is TRBV2, the J call TRBJ1-1; D call uncertain. Germline V CDR1 and CDR2: SNHLY, FYNNEI. V shed 7 bases and J shed 1 base, with 10 bases lying between them. The CDR3 spans 13 residues. The CDR3 is CASNFKENTEAFF. For the CDR3, the DNA is TGTGCCAGCAACTTTAAAGAGAACACTGAAGCTTTCTTT.

Remarks on this clone: Other nucleotide sequences in the sample specify the same CDR3. CDR3 sequence (DNA): TGCGCCAGCAGTGAAGGCACAGATACGCAGTATTTT. Translated, it gives CASSEGTDTQYF. The rearrangement joins TRBV10-1 to TRBJ2-3; the D is unclear. Germline CDR1 WNHNN, CDR2 SYGVQD (reference sequence). The CDR3 covers 12 residues. The V end was cut by 3 bases, the J end by 1 base, with 2 bases between.

The chain combines TRBV9 with TRBJ2-5, with 8 bases that match TRBD2. CDR1 is SGDLS and CDR2 is YYNGEE in the germline V gene. The CDR3 has 14 residues. Unmatched junction bases numbered 5, after V lost 0 bases and J lost 7 bases. CDR3 coding DNA: TGTGCCAGCAGCGTAGGTTACGCGGGGGGGACCCAGTACTTC. Translated: CASSVGYAGGTQYF. The full variable domain, rest sourced from reference TRBV9 and TRBJ2-5, is DSGVTQTPKHLITATGQRVTLRCSPRSGDLSVYWYQQSLDQGLQFLIQYYNGEERAKGNILERFSAQQFPDLHSELNLSSLELGDSALYFCASSVGYAGGTQYFGPGTRLLVL.

This clone was seen a single time. The gene calls are TRBV2 and TRBJ1-1; D unclear. This CDR3 region has 13 residues. Germline assignment: CDR1 SNHLY and CDR2 FYNNEI. Trimming left V 7 bases short and J 0 bases short, with 9 bases between. As DNA, the CDR3 is TGTGCCAGCAACCTTGATGTGAACACTGAAGCTTTCTTT. Translated, it gives CASNLDVNTEAFF.

The V and J genes are TRBV10-3 and TRBJ1-1; 7 positions match TRBD1. V shed 0 bases and J 3 bases; nucleotides not matched to a gene: 7. There are 16 residues in the CDR3. Germline CDR1 ENHRY, CDR2 SYGVKD. CDR3 residues: CAISESAGGADTEAFF. Written as DNA, the CDR3 is TGTGCCATCAGTGAGTCTGCAGGGGGTGCGGACACTGAAGCTTTCTTT.

J is TRBJ1-1 and V is TRBV6-5; 10 positions agree with TRBD1. CDR3 length: 15 amino acids. J gave up 11 bases and V 6 bases, and 15 bases lay outside the gene matches. Per germline, CDR1 MNHEY and CDR2 SVGAGI. In DNA, the CDR3 is TGTGCCAGCAGGCCAGGGGGACAGGGGATCGATGGGGCTTTCTTT. Protein: CASRPGGQGIDGAFF.

This chain joins TRBV6-1 and TRBJ1-2; 7 bases fit TRBD1. Per germline, CDR1 MNHNS and CDR2 SASEGT. Unmatched junction bases numbered 8, after V lost 6 bases and J lost 4 bases. The CDR3 sequence is 14 residues long. CDR3 bases: TGTGCCAGCAGGGCCGGGACAGAGGCCTATGGCTACACCTTC. This sequence encodes CASRAGTEAYGYTF.

The gene calls are TRBV7-6 and TRBJ2-7; 7 bases are shared with TRBD2. The CDR3 length is 15 residues. Per germline, CDR1 SGHVS and CDR2 FNYEAQ. The V and J ends lost 4 bases and 0 bases, in that order; junction bases with no gene match: 6. CDR3 region: CASSSNWEGSYEQYF. DNA for the CDR3: TGTGCCAGCAGCTCCAATTGGGAGGGCTCCTACGAGCAGTACTTC. The full variable domain, in which reference TRBV7-6 and TRBJ2-7 provide the parts outside the CDR3, is GAGVSQSPRYKVTKRGQDVALRCDPISGHVSLYWYRQALGQGPEFLTYFNYEAQQDKSGLPNDRFSAERPEGSISTLTIQRTEQRDSAMYRCASSSNWEGSYEQYFGPGTRLTVT.

CDR3 bases: TGTGCCAGCAGCGGGAGCCCGATCGACGAGCAGTACTTC. As protein: CASSGSPIDEQYF. The chain has TRBV7-9 and TRBJ2-7; D may be TRBD2 (5 bases). Trimming cost V 5 bases and J 5 bases, with 13 bases left between them. This CDR3 is 13 amino acids long. Germline CDR1 SEHNR, CDR2 FQNEAQ (reference sequence).

This clone was seen just once. The chain uses TRBV5-4 and TRBJ2-7; 8 positions agree with TRBD1. V shed 3 bases and J 0 bases; nucleotides not matched to a gene: 5. Per germline, CDR1 SGHNT and CDR2 YYREEE (reference sequence). The CDR3 length is 15 residues. CDR3 sequence: CASSSQTGASYEQYF. As DNA, the CDR3 is TGTGCCAGCAGCTCCCAGACAGGGGCCTCCTACGAGCAGTACTTC.

The CDR3 nucleotides read TGTGCCAGCAGCCATCGGACCGGGACAGGGGGCACTGAAGCTTTCTTT. This encodes CASSHRTGTGGTEAFF. The rearrangement joins TRBV5-6 to TRBJ1-1; 11 nucleotides agree with TRBD1. This CDR3 is built from 16 residues. Germline trimming cut 4 bases from V and 4 bases from J; bases unmatched to any gene: 9. Per the germline V gene, CDR1 is SGHDT and CDR2 is YYEEEE.

This clone was seen a single time. The gene calls are TRBV7-8 and TRBJ2-1; a possible D gene is TRBD2 (6 bases). Germline values: CDR1 SGHVS, CDR2 FQNEAQ. CDR3 length: 13 amino acids. The germline V and J ends were trimmed by 5 bases and 13 bases, with 18 bases remaining between them. The CDR3 spells CASSLGLGGSQFF. In DNA, the CDR3 is TGTGCCAGCAGCCTCGGACTGGGAGGTAGTCAGTTCTTC.

The chain uses TRBV10-3 and TRBJ2-3, with D unclear. Germline V gene lookup returns CDR1 ENHRY and CDR2 SYGVKD. Trimming took 7 bases from V and 3 from J, leaving 11 bases between them. This CDR3 region has 13 residues. CDR3 sequence (DNA): TGTGCCATCATGCCGCGTTGGACAGATACGCAGTATTTT. Amino acids: CAIMPRWTDTQYF.

The V call is TRBV5-1, the J call TRBJ2-2, with 7 bases matching TRBD2. This CDR3 has 16 residues. CDR1 and CDR2 from the germline V gene are SGHRS and YFSETQ. V was pared by 4 bases and J by 3 bases, with 9 bases of the junction left unmatched. CDR3 in amino acids: CASSPLGGSDTGELFF. The CDR3 nucleotides are TGCGCCAGCAGCCCTCTGGGAGGGAGCGACACCGGGGAGCTGTTTTTT.